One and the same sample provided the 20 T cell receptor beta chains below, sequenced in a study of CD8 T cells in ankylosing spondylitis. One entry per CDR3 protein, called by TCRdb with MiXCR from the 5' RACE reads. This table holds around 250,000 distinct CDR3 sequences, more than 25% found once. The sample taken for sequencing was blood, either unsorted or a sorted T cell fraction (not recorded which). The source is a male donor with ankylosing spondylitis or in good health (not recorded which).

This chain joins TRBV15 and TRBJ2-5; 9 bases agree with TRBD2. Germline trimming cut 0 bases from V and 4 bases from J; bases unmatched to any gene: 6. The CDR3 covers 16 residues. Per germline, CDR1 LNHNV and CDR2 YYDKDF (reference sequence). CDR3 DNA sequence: TGTGCCACCAGCAGAGATGCCCCTAGCGGGGCAGAGACCCAGTACTTC. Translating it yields CATSRDAPSGAETQYF. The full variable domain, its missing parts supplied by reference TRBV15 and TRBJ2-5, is DAMVIQNPRYQVTQFGKPVTLSCSQTLNHNVMYWYQQKSSQAPKLLFHYYDKDFNNEADTPDNFQSRRPNTSFCFLDIRSPGLGDTAMYLCATSRDAPSGAETQYFGPGTRLLVL.

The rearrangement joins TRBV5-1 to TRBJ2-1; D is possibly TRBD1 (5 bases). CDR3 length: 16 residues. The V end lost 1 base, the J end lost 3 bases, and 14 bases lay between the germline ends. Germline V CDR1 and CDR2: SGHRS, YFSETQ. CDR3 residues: CASSLLAGSIYNEQFF. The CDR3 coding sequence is TGCGCCAGCAGCTTGCTTGCAGGGTCTATCTACAATGAGCAGTTCTTC.

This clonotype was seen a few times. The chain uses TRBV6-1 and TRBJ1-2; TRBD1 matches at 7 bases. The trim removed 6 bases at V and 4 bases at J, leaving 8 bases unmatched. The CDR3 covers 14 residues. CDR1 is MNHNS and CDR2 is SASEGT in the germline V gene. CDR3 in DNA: TGTGCCAGCAGAACCCAGACAGGGTCCTATGGCTACACCTTC. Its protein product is CASRTQTGSYGYTF.

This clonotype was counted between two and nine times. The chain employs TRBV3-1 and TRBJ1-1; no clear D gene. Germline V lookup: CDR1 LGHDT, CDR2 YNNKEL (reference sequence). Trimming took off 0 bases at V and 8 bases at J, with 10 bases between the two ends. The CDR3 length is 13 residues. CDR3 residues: CASSQDLKREAFF. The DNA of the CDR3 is TGTGCCAGCAGCCAAGATTTGAAGAGGGAAGCTTTCTTT.

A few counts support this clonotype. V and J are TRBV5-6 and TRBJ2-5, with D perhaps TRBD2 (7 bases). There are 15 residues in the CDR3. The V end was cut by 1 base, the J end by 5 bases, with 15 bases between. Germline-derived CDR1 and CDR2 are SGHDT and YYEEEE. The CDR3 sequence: CASSLSGGHMETQYF. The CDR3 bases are TGTGCCAGCAGCTTGTCGGGGGGACACATGGAGACCCAGTACTTC.

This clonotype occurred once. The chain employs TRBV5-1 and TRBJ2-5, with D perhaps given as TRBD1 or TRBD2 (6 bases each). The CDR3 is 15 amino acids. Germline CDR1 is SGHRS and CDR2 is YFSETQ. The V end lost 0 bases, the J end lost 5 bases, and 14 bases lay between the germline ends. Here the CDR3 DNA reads TGCGCCAGCAGCTTGGTCCCGGGGGCGGGGGAGACCCAGTACTTC. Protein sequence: CASSLVPGAGETQYF.

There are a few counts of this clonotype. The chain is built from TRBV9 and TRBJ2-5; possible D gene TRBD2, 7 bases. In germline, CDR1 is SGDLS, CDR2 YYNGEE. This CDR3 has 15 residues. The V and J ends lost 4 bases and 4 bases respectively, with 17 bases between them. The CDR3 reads CASSPGGGGGETQYF. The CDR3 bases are TGTGCCAGCAGCCCCGGTGGAGGGGGGGGAGAGACCCAGTACTTC.

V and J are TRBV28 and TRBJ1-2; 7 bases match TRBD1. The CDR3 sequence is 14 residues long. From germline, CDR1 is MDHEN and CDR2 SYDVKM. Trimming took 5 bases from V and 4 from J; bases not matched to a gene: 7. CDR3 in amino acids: CASSQQGRTYGYTF. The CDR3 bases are TGTGCCAGCAGTCAACAGGGGAGAACCTATGGCTACACCTTC.

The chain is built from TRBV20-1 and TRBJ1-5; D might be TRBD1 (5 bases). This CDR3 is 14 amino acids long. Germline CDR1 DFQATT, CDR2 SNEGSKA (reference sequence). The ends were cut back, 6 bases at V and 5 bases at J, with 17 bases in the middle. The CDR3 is CSAESGGRDQPQHF. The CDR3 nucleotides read TGCAGTGCAGAGAGCGGGGGACGCGATCAGCCCCAGCATTTT.

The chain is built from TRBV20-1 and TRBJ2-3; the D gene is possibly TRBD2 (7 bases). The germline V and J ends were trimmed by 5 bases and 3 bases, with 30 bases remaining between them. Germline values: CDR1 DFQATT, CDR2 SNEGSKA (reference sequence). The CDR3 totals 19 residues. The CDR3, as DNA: TGCAGTGCTGTCCCCCCCCTAGGGACCCGAGGGGGGGAAACAGATACGCAGTATTTT. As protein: CSAVPPLGTRGGETDTQYF.

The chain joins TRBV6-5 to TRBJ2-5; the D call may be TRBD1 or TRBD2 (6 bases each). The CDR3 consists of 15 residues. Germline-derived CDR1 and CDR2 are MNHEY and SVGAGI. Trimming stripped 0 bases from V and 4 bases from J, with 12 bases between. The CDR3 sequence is CASSYSQPGAETQYF. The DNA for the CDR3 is TGTGCCAGCAGTTACTCCCAGCCGGGGGCAGAGACCCAGTACTTC.

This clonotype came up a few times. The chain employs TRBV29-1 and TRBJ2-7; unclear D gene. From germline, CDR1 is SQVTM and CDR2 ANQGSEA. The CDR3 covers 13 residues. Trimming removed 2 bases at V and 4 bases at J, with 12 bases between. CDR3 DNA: TGCAGCGTTGAACTGGTAGATCGGTACGAGCAGTACTTC. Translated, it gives CSVELVDRYEQYF.

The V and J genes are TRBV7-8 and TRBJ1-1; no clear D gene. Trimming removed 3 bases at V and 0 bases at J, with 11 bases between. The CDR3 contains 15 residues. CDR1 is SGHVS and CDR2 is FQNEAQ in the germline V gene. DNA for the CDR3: TGTGCCAGCAGCTTCGACGGTGACATGAACACTGAAGCTTTCTTT. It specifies CASSFDGDMNTEAFF.

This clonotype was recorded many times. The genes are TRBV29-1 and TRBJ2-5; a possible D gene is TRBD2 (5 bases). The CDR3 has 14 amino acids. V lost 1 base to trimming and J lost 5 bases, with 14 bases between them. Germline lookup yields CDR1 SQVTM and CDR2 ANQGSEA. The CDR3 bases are TGCAGCGTTGAAGCCGGGCCTAGCTTTGAGACCCAGTACTTC. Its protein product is CSVEAGPSFETQYF.

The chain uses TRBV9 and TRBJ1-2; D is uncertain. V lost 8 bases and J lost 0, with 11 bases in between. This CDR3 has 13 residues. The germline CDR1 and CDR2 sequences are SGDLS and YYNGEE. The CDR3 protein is CASGQAANYGYTF. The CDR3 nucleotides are TGTGCCAGTGGGCAGGCAGCTAACTATGGCTACACCTTC.

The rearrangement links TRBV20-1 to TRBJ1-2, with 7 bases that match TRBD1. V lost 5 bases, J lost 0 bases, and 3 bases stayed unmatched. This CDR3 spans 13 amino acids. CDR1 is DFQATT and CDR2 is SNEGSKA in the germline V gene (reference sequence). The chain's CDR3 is CSAPGTANYGYTF. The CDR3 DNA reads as TGCAGTGCTCCCGGGACAGCTAACTATGGCTACACCTTC.

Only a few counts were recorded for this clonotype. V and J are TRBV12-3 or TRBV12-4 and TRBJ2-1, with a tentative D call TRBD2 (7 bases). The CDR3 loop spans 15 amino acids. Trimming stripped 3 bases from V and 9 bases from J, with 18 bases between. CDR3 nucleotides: TGTGCCAGCAGTTTCGGAGGGGGGGCCATGGGTGAGCAGTTCTTC. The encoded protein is CASSFGGGAMGEQFF.

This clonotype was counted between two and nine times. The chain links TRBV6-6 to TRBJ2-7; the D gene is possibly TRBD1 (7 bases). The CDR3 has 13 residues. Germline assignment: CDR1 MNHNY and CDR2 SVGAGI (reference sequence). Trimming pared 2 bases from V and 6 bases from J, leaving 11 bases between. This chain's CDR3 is CASSYRQGGEQYF. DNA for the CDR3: TGTGCCAGCAGTTACAGGCAGGGGGGCGAGCAGTACTTC.

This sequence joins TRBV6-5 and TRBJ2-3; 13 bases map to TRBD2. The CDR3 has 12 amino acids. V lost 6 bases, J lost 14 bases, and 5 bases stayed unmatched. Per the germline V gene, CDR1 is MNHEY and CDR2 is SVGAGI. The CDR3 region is CASSATSGGMYF. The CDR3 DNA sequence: TGTGCCAGCAGCGCGACTAGCGGGGGGATGTATTTT.

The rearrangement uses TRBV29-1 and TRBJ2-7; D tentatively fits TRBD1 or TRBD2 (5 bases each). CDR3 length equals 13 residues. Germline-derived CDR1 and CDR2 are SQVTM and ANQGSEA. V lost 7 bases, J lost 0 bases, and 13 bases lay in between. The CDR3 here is CSAAGTVSYEQYF. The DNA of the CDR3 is TGCAGCGCTGCCGGGACCGTCTCCTACGAGCAGTACTTC.